Presented here are 10 T cell receptor beta chains from one specimen sequenced in a study of T cells after yellow fever vaccination. TCRdb analysed the 5' RACE reads with MiXCR anew, one entry per CDR3 protein. The top ten clones hold around 20% of a sample with 250,000 or so distinct CDR3 sequences, 3.6% of them seen once. The input for sequencing was PBMCs, taken 15 days after the yellow fever booster vaccination. These receptors were taken from a man aged 18 to 35 who received the YFV17D yellow fever vaccine.

The chain uses TRBV12-3 or TRBV12-4 and TRBJ2-2, with TRBD1 matching over 9 bases. This CDR3 spans 16 amino acids. Losses at the gene ends were 5 bases for V and 2 bases for J; bases not matched to a gene: 6. CDR3 nucleotide sequence: TGTGCCAGCAGTCCTTGGGACAGGGCAAACACCGGGGAGCTGTTTTTT. This codes for CASSPWDRANTGELFF.

This clonotype was picked up many times. This chain uses TRBV7-2 with TRBJ1-2, with 10 bases fitting TRBD1. This CDR3 is built from 15 residues. Per germline, CDR1 SGHTA and CDR2 FQGNSA. V was clipped by 3 bases and J by 8 bases; unmatched bases: 9. CDR3 nucleotide sequence: TGTGCCAGCAGCTTGGGACAGGGGAGCGTCCGGGGCTACACCTTC. It yields the protein CASSLGQGSVRGYTF. Full variable domain (outside the CDR3, taken from reference TRBV7-2 and TRBJ1-2): GAGVSQSPSNKVTEKGKDVELRCDPISGHTALYWYRQSLGQGLEFLIYFQGNSAPDKSGLPSDRFSAERTGGSVSTLTIQRTQQEDSAVYLCASSLGQGSVRGYTFGSGTRLTVV.

This clonotype was seen ten or more times. V usage is TRBV9 and J usage is TRBJ1-1; D not certain. Trimming shortened V by 0 bases and J by 1 base, and 7 bases separated the two germline ends. This CDR3 has 14 amino acids. Germline V gene data show CDR1 as SGDLS and CDR2 as YYNGEE. The CDR3 nucleotides read TGTGCCAGCAGCGTAGCTTACGGGAACACTGAAGCTTTCTTT. It translates to CASSVAYGNTEAFF.

This clonotype was seen many times. The J gene is TRBJ1-5, the V gene TRBV3-1; possible D gene TRBD1, 5 bases. V lost 0 bases and J lost 7, with 10 bases in between. Germline V gene data show CDR1 as LGHDT and CDR2 as YNNKEL (reference sequence). CDR3 size: 14 residues. DNA for the CDR3: TGTGCCAGCAGCCAAGATGGGGGTCGGCAGCCCCAGCATTTT. As protein: CASSQDGGRQPQHF.

At least ten counts were recorded for this clonotype. V gene TRBV15 combines with J gene TRBJ2-2; D might be TRBD2 (5 bases). The CDR3 is 14 residues long. V lost 5 bases to trimming and J lost 5 bases, with 12 bases between them. Germline values: CDR1 LNHNV, CDR2 YYDKDF (reference sequence). Here the CDR3 reads CATSVGGPTGELFF. CDR3 DNA sequence: TGTGCCACCAGCGTAGGCGGGCCGACCGGGGAGCTGTTTTTT.

This clonotype showed up just a few times. This may be a read error, as it is one base from a much larger clone. V usage is TRBV7-3 and J usage is TRBJ2-3; 8 bases agree with TRBD2. The V gene end was trimmed by 5 bases and the J gene end by 4 bases; junction bases not matched to a gene: 17. This CDR3 region has 18 residues. Germline V gene data show CDR1 as SGHTA and CDR2 as FQGTGA. DNA of the CDR3: TGTGCCAGCAGCCCCCGCCTACTCCGGGGGGGAGGCGCAGATACGCAGTATTTT. It translates to CASSPRLLRGGGADTQYF.

As for this clonotype: A much larger clone lies one base from this, so it may be a read error. The V and J genes are TRBV12-3 or TRBV12-4 and TRBJ2-3, with TRBD2 matching over 9 bases. The CDR3 contains 18 residues. V shed 3 bases and J 2 bases; nucleotides not matched to a gene: 12. For the CDR3, the DNA is TGTGCCAGCAGTTTCGGGATGGGCAGCGGGGGGTCCACAGATACGCAGTATTTT. It codes for CASSFGMGSGGSTDTQYF.

Many counts were recorded for this clonotype. The chain employs TRBV23-1 and TRBJ2-1, with D perhaps given as TRBD1 or TRBD2 (5 bases each). TRBV23-1 is an ORF, with its function uncertain. Trimming pared 10 bases from V and 8 bases from J, leaving 21 bases between. The CDR3 extends over 14 amino acids. Written as DNA, the CDR3 is TGCGCCACCATCGAGACAGCCTTGGGAGATGAGCAGTTCTTC. Residues: CATIETALGDEQFF.

In this sample, this clonotype turned up many times. The J gene is TRBJ2-2, the V gene TRBV6-5; D tentatively reads TRBD1 or TRBD2 (6 bases each). With 7 bases removed from V and 6 bases from J, the gap between germline ends came to 15 bases. The CDR3 covers 14 residues. CDR1 MNHEY and CDR2 SVGAGI come from the germline V gene. CDR3 in amino acids: CASNTRRGSGELFF. The CDR3 DNA sequence: TGTGCCAGCAACACAAGGAGGGGGTCCGGGGAGCTGTTTTTT.

This clonotype has ten or more counts. The V and J genes are TRBV5-1 and TRBJ2-2; D might be TRBD2 (5 bases). The length of the CDR3 is 14 residues. Trimming pared 1 base from V and 4 bases from J, leaving 8 bases between. The germline CDR1 and CDR2 sequences are SGHRS and YFSETQ. Written as DNA, the CDR3 is TGCGCCAGCAGCTTGAAGGACTTCACCGGGGAGCTGTTTTTT. This codes for CASSLKDFTGELFF.